Below are 14 T cell receptor beta chains sequenced from a single sample in a study of cytomegalovirus exposure and HLA in healthy donors. TCRdb keeps only in-frame clones here, not all; method: immunoSEQ multiplex PCR. Of 35,000 to 50,000 clones listed, roughly nine tenths are singletons. Specimen: PBMCs. Receptor source: a man younger than 35 in good health and CMV-seronegative.

This clone appeared once. The rearrangement joins TRBV29-1 to TRBJ1-3; D is perhaps TRBD1 (5 bases). Per the germline V gene, CDR1 is SQVTM and CDR2 is ANQGSEA. The CDR3 covers 14 residues. Trimming took 7 bases from V and 4 from J, leaving 17 bases between them. As DNA, the CDR3 is TGCAGCGCGTCGAATGCGGGGCAAGGAAACACCATATATTTT. Protein sequence: CSASNAGQGNTIYF.

The chain links TRBV11-1 to TRBJ1-1; 8 nucleotides agree with TRBD1. The V segment lost 5 bases and the J segment 1 base; nucleotides outside the gene matches: 3. CDR1 and CDR2 from the germline V gene are SGHAT and FQDESV (reference sequence). The CDR3 length is 14 residues. In DNA, the CDR3 is TGTGCCAGCAGCCGGGACAGGACGAACACTGAAGCTTTCTTT. This sequence encodes CASSRDRTNTEAFF.

The CDR3 sequence: CASINWGGTYSNQPQHF. Here the CDR3 DNA reads TGTGCCAGCATCAACTGGGGGGGCACCTATAGCAATCAGCCCCAGCATTTT. V gene TRBV28 combines with J gene TRBJ1-5; maybe TRBD1 (6 bases). The germline V gene has CDR1 MDHEN and CDR2 SYDVKM. V was trimmed by 7 bases and J by 0 bases, leaving 19 bases between them. The CDR3 spans 17 residues. The whole variable domain, remainder taken from reference TRBV28 and TRBJ1-5, is DVKVTQSSRYLVKRTGEKVFLECVQDMDHENMFWYRQDPGLGLRLIYFSYDVKMKEKGDIPEGYSVSREKKERFSLILESASTNQTSMYLCASINWGGTYSNQPQHFGDGTRLSIL.

The rearrangement joins TRBV18 to TRBJ2-1; the match to TRBD2 covers 9 bases. V dropped 2 bases and J dropped 5; count of bases not matched to a gene: 4. Germline V gene lookup returns CDR1 KGHSH and CDR2 LQKENI. CDR3 length equals 15 residues. In DNA form, the CDR3 reads TGTGCCAGCTCACCAGGCGGGAGGGGGAACAATGAGCAGTTCTTC. It is translated as CASSPGGRGNNEQFF.

The V and J genes are TRBV5-5 and TRBJ2-7; TRBD2 matches 11 bases. The germline V gene encodes CDR1 SGHKS and CDR2 YYEKEE (reference sequence). The CDR3 is 16 residues long. The V gene end was trimmed by 2 bases and the J gene end by 2 bases; junction bases not matched to a gene: 6. CDR3 region: CASSFAPSGGTYEQYF. CDR3 coding DNA: TGTGCCAGCAGCTTTGCCCCTAGCGGGGGGACCTACGAGCAGTACTTC.

This chain links TRBV18 with TRBJ2-5; TRBD2 agrees at 10 bases. V shed 1 base and J 4 bases; nucleotides not matched to a gene: 6. The CDR3 totals 16 residues. CDR1 KGHSH and CDR2 LQKENI come from the germline V gene. The CDR3 nucleotides read TGTGCCAGCTCACCACGAGCGGGAGGGTCCTCAGAGACCCAGTACTTC. This gives the protein CASSPRAGGSSETQYF.

The chain uses TRBV5-6 and TRBJ2-2; maybe TRBD1 (7 bases). With 4 bases removed from V and 6 bases from J, the gap between germline ends came to 13 bases. CDR3 length: 14 amino acids. Germline values: CDR1 SGHDT, CDR2 YYEEEE. The CDR3 DNA reads TGTGCCAGCAGCCCGGACAGGAGGGCCGGGGAGCTGTTTTTT. Its translation: CASSPDRRAGELFF.

This chain uses TRBV15 with TRBJ1-2; D may be TRBD1 (6 bases). Germline CDR1 LNHNV, CDR2 YYDKDF (reference sequence). This CDR3 comprises 13 residues. Trimming left V 2 bases short and J 8 bases short, with 12 bases between. In nucleotides, the CDR3 is TGTGCCACCAGCAGATATGGCAGGGGAGGCTACACCTTC. Protein product: CATSRYGRGGYTF.

CDR3 in amino acids: CASSTYGTLNTEAFF. For the CDR3, the DNA is TGTGCCAGTAGTACTTACGGGACACTGAACACTGAAGCTTTCTTT. The V call is TRBV19, the J call TRBJ1-1; D is possibly TRBD1 (6 bases). Trimming pared 4 bases from V and 0 bases from J, leaving 12 bases between. The CDR3 contains 15 residues. In germline, CDR1 is LNHDA, CDR2 SQIVND (reference sequence).

The DNA of the CDR3 is TGTGCCAGCAGCTTGGAAGGGGTGCGGGGTTCCCCTCTCGAGCAGTACTTC. Amino acid sequence: CASSLEGVRGSPLEQYF. The chain uses TRBV5-4 and TRBJ2-7, with D tentatively TRBD2 (6 bases). In germline, CDR1 is SGHNT, CDR2 YYREEE (reference sequence). The V end was cut by 0 bases, the J end by 6 bases, with 22 bases between. CDR3 length equals 17 residues.

The chain uses TRBV7-2 and TRBJ2-7; no reliable D call. Germline CDR1 SGHTA, CDR2 FQGNSA. V lost 6 bases and J 2 bases, leaving 14 bases between the germline ends. The length of the CDR3 is 14 residues. The CDR3, as DNA: TGTGCCAGCAGTTTCAGGTTACTCACCTACGAGCAGTACTTC. As protein: CASSFRLLTYEQYF.

The chain carries TRBV6-6 and TRBJ1-1; D unresolved. V shed 7 bases and J shed 1 base, with 13 bases lying between them. Germline CDR1 is MNHNY and CDR2 is SVGAGI (reference sequence). CDR3 length: 14 residues. The CDR3 region has the DNA TGTGCCAGCACCCCCGGGCGGGCGAACACTGAAGCTTTCTTT. Protein sequence: CASTPGRANTEAFF.

The chain employs TRBV29-1 and TRBJ2-7; TRBD2 matches at 7 bases. This CDR3 comprises 14 residues. Unmatched junction bases numbered 9, after V lost 6 bases and J lost 1 base. Germline V gene lookup returns CDR1 SQVTM and CDR2 ANQGSEA. The CDR3 loop is CSVRVAGESYEQYF. As DNA, the CDR3 is TGCAGCGTGCGGGTTGCGGGAGAGTCCTACGAGCAGTACTTC.

The V and J genes are TRBV7-9 and TRBJ2-7, with TRBD1 matching over 8 bases. The germline V gene encodes CDR1 SEHNR and CDR2 FQNEAQ (reference sequence). CDR3 length equals 14 residues. The ends lost 5 bases at V and 1 base at J; junction bases unmatched: 4. The DNA of the CDR3 is TGTGCCAGCAGCCCACAGGGGGGATCCTACGAGCAGTACTTC. It is translated as CASSPQGGSYEQYF.